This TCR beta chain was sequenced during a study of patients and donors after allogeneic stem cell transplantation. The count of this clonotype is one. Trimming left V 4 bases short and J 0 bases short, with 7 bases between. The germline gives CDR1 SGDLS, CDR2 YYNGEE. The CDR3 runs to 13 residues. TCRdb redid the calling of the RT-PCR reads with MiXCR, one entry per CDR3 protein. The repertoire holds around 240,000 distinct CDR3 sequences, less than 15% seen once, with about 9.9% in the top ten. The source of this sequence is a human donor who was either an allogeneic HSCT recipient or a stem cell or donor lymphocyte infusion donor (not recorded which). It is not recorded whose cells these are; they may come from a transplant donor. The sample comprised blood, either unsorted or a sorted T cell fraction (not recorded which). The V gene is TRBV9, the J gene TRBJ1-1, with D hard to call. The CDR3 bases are TGTGCCAGCAGCACGGGTTTGAACACTGAAGCTTTCTTT. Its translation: CASSTGLNTEAFF.